Listed here is a single TCR beta chain. Its antigen is unidentified. Described time point: week 11, during vaccination. Doses of 300 ug of mutant IDH1 20-mer peptide were given with topical imiquimod. These data come from a study of a mutant IDH1 vaccine in newly diagnosed glioma. Across the study: In weeks 1, 3, 5, 7, 11, 15, 19 and 23, patients were vaccinated.

The CDR3 is 16 residues long. Per germline, CDR1 SGHRS and CDR2 YFSETQ. V gave up 1 base and J gave up 6 bases; unmatched junction bases: 12. Method: immunoSEQ multiplex PCR; TCRdb's copy keeps in-frame clones and lacks some. The sample lists tens of thousands of clones, roughly 80% occurring once. The study, taken as a whole, reports: Most patients, approximately 93%, showed vaccine-induced immune responses.

The starting material was PBMCs, obtained from a glioma patient whose treatment included an IDH1 peptide vaccine. The origin of this receptor is a woman in her forties or fifties with glioma. The chain carries TRBV5-1 and TRBJ2-7, with 8 bases matching TRBD1. CDR3 residues: CASSLSPGQGATEQYF. CDR3 DNA sequence: TGCGCCAGCAGCTTGTCCCCGGGGCAGGGGGCGACCGAGCAGTACTTC. Drawing the rest from reference TRBV5-1 and TRBJ2-7, the complete variable domain is KAGVTQTPRYLIKTRGQQVTLSCSPISGHRSVSWYQQTPGQGLQFLFEYFSETQRNKGNFPGRFSGRQFSNSRSEMNVSTLELGDSALYLCASSLSPGQGATEQYFGPGTRLTVT.